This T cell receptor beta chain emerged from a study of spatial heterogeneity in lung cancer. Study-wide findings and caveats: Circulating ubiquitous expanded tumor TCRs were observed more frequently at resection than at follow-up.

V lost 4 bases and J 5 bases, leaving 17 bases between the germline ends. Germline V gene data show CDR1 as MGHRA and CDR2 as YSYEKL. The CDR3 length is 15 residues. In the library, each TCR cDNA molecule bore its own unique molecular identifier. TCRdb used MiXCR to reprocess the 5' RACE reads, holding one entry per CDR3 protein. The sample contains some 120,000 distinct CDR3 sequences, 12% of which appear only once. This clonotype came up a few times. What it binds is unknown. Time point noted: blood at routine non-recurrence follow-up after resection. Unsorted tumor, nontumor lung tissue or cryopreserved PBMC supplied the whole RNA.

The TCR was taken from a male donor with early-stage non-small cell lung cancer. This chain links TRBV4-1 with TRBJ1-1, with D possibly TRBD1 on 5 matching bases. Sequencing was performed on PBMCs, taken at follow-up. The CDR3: CASSLYRTDSTEAFF. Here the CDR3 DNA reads TGCGCCAGCAGCCTCTACAGGACGGACTCTACTGAAGCTTTCTTT.